This entry describes one T cell receptor beta chain. Its target is unknown. Method: immunoSEQ multiplex PCR; TCRdb's copy keeps in-frame clones and lacks some. The table includes approximately 110,000 clones, approximately 90% detected once. The data stem from a study of T cell responses to AZD1222 COVID-19 vaccine. Findings and caveats of the study: The study found Spike-specific TCR breadth and depth rose after two AZD1222 doses.

The study pooled second doses at about 4 or about 12 weeks. V was pared by 8 bases and J by 1 base, with 26 bases between. This CDR3 comprises 18 residues. CDR1 is MGHDK, CDR2 SYGVNS, per germline. Sequences were derived from peripheral blood, sampled 28 days after the second AZD1222 dose. This TCR derives from an adult who received the AZD1222 COVID-19 vaccine. The chain employs TRBV25-1 and TRBJ2-5; TRBD2 might be the D (6 bases). The CDR3 DNA reads as TGTGCCAGCGCTAGTACTGGGAGGTTTGCACCCCGCCAAGAGACCCAGTACTTC. This codes for CASASTGRFAPRQETQYF. The whole variable domain, remainder taken from reference TRBV25-1 and TRBJ2-5, is EADIYQTPRYLVIGTGKKITLECSQTMGHDKMYWYQQDPGMELHLIHYSYGVNSTEKGDLSSESTVSRIRTEHFPLTLESARPSHTSQYLCASASTGRFAPRQETQYFGPGTRLLVL.